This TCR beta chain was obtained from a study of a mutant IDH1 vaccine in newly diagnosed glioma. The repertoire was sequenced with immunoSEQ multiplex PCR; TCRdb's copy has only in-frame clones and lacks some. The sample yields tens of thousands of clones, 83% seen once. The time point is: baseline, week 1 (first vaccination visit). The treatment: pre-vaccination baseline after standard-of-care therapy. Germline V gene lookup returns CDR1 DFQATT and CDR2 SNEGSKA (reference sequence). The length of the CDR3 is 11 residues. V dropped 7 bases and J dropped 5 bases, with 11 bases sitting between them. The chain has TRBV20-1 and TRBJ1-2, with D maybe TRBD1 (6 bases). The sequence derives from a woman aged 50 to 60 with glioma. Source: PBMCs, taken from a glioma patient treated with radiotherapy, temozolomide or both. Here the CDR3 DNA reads TGCAGTGGCCCAGGGGATTATGGCTACACCTTC. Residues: CSGPGDYGYTF.